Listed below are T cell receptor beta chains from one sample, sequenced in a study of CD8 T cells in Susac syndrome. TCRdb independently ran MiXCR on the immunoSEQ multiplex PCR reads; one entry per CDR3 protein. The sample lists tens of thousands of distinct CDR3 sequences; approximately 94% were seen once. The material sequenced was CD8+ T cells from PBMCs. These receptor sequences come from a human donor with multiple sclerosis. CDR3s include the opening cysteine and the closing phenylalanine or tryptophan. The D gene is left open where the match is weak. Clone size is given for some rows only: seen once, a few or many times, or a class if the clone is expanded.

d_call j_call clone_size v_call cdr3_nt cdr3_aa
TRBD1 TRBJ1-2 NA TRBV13 TGTGCCAGCAGCCCCCGGGGGACAGGGGCGGTGGGCTACACCTTC CASSPRGTGAVGYTF
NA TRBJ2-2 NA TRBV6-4 TGTGCCAGCAGTGACAACACCGGGGAGCTGTTTTTT CASSDNTGELFF
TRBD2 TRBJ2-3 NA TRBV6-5 TGTGCCAGCAGGCAGACTAGCGGGTCTTCAGATACGCAGTATTTT CASRQTSGSSDTQYF
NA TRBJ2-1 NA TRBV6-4 TGTGCCAGCAGCGAGAGCGGCAACAATGAGCAGTTCTTC CASSESGNNEQFF
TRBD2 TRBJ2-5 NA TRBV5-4 TGTGCCAGCAGTGGACTAGCGGACCAAGAGACCCAGTACTTC CASSGLADQETQYF
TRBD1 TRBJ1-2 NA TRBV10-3 TGTGCCAATGGACAGGGGGACGGCTACACCTTC CANGQGDGYTF
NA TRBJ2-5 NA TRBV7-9 TGTGCCAGCAGCACTGACTTGTCGGAGACCCAGTACTTC CASSTDLSETQYF
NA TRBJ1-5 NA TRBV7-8 TGTGCCAGCAGCTTAAAGTCCGGGAGTAGCAACCAGCCCCAGCATTTT CASSLKSGSSNQPQHF
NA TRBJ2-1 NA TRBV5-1 TGCGCCAGCAGCTTGAGCGGCAGGGACTTTAACTACAATGAGCAGTTCTTC CASSLSGRDFNYNEQFF
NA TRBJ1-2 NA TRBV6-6 TGTGCCAGCAGTTACTGGGGAGGCCCCCTATATGGCTACACCTTC CASSYWGGPLYGYTF
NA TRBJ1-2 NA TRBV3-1 TGTGCCAGCAGCCCGACCCAATTTAACTATGGCTACACCTTC CASSPTQFNYGYTF
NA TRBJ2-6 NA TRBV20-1 TGCAGTGCTAGAGATACAGGCTTCTCTGGGGCCAACGTCCTGACTTTC CSARDTGFSGANVLTF
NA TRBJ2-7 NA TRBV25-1 TGTGCCAGCAGTGAGGGACTCAAGTACTTC CASSEGLKYF
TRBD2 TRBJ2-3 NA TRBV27 TGTGCCAGCAGTCCCCTGACTAGCGGGGGGCCGGGGGGGACAGATACGCAGTATTTT CASSPLTSGGPGGTDTQYF
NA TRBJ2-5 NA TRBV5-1 TGCGCCAGCAGCTTGGGGTCCCGCACCGCGGGAGAGACCCAGTACTTC CASSLGSRTAGETQYF
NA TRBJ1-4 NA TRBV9 TGTGCCAGCAGCGGATCAGGGGACTCTAATGAAAAACTGTTTTTT CASSGSGDSNEKLFF
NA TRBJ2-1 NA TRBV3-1 TGTGCCAGCAGCCAAGGGATTAGCTCCTACAATGAGCAGTTCTTC CASSQGISSYNEQFF
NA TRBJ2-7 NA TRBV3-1 TGTGCCAGCAGCCATTGGTCGTCCGGAGGCTACGAGCAGTACTTC CASSHWSSGGYEQYF
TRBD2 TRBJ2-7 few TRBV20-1 TGCAGTGCCAGACTAGCGGGAGAAGTAGACGAGCAGTACTTC CSARLAGEVDEQYF
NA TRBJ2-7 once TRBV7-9 TGTGCCAGCAGTTCCACAGACAGGCCTACCTACGAGCAGTACTTC CASSSTDRPTYEQYF
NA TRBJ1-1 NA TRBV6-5 TGTGCCAGCAGTTATTGGCGGGGGGCGCCCACTGAAGCTTTCTTT CASSYWRGAPTEAFF
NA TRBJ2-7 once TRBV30 TGTGCCTGGGACGGGGGCTACGAGCAGTACTTC CAWDGGYEQYF
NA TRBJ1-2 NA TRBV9 TGTGCCAGCAGCGCCGGACTGCAAGCTAACTATGGCTACACCTTC CASSAGLQANYGYTF
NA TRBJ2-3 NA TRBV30 TGTGCCTGGAGTGTACCATGGACGGCTAGCACAGATACGCAGTATTTT CAWSVPWTASTDTQYF
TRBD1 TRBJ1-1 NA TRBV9 TGTGCCAGCAGCGAGTTCGGGACAGTCACTGAAGCTTTCTTT CASSEFGTVTEAFF
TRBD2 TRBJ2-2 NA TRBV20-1 TGCAGTGCCAGAGAACTAGCGGGCCACACCGGGGAGCTGTTTTTT CSARELAGHTGELFF
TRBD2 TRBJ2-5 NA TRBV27 TGTGCCAGCAGTTTACGGCTAGCGGGAGTCGAAGAGACCCAGTACTTC CASSLRLAGVEETQYF
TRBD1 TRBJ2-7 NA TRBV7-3 TGTGCCAGCAGCCCGGACAGGATCGCCTACGAGCAGTACTTC CASSPDRIAYEQYF
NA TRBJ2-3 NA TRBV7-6 TGTGCCAGCAGCCAATTCCTAGACACAGATACGCAGTATTTT CASSQFLDTDTQYF
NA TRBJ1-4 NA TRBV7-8 TGTGCCAGCAGCCTTCGGACAGATAATGAAAAACTGTTTTTT CASSLRTDNEKLFF
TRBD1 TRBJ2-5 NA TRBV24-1 TGTGCCACCAGCTCAGACAGGGCCGAGACCCAGTACTTC CATSSDRAETQYF
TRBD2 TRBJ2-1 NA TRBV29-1 TGCAGCGTTGACGGGGAGGGGAATGAGCAGTTCTTC CSVDGEGNEQFF
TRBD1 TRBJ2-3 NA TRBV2 TGTGCCAGCAGTGGTTGGACAGGCAGCACAGATACGCAGTATTTT CASSGWTGSTDTQYF